What follows are 23 T cell receptor beta chains derived from one specimen sequenced in a study of cytotoxic CD8 clonotypes in ibrutinib-treated CLL. Sequencing was performed with immunoSEQ multiplex PCR; in TCRdb, only in-frame clones are kept and a portion is missing. This table has 150,000 or so clones, 70% to 85% appearing once. The source was PBMCs, collected after 12 months of ibrutinib treatment. All receptors derive from a human donor with chronic lymphocytic leukemia.

The rearrangement links TRBV5-8 to TRBJ1-1, with 8 positions matching TRBD1. V was pared by 0 bases and J by 10 bases, with 5 bases of the junction left unmatched. Germline V CDR1 and CDR2: SGHTS, YDEGEE. This CDR3 is 13 amino acids long. Here the CDR3 DNA reads TGTGCCAGCAGCTTGGGAGACAGGGGTACAGCTTTCTTT. This sequence encodes CASSLGDRGTAFF.

V usage is TRBV7-6 and J usage is TRBJ2-1; D may correspond to TRBD1 or TRBD2 (5 bases each). Germline V gives CDR1 SGHVS, CDR2 FNYEAQ. V was cut by 0 bases and J by 0 bases, with 9 bases left in between. The CDR3 sequence is 16 residues long. As DNA, the CDR3 is TGTGCCAGCAGCTTAGCGCTGGGGGACTCCTACAATGAGCAGTTCTTC. Residues: CASSLALGDSYNEQFF.

The chain employs TRBV7-9 and TRBJ2-7; the match to TRBD2 covers 7 bases. CDR1 SEHNR and CDR2 FQNEAQ come from the germline V gene (reference sequence). This CDR3 is 14 amino acids long. After removal of 4 bases from V and 5 bases from J, the junction contained 8 bases not matched to a gene. The CDR3 bases are TGTGCCAGCAGCTCGTGGAGCGGGAACAACGAGCAGTACTTC. Its translation: CASSSWSGNNEQYF.

The chain uses TRBV7-2 and TRBJ1-2; possibly TRBD1 for D (5 bases). Germline V gene sequence: CDR1 SGHTA, CDR2 FQGNSA. This CDR3 is 15 amino acids long. Trimming pared 5 bases from V and 4 bases from J, leaving 17 bases between. Here the CDR3 DNA reads TGTGCCAGCAGCCTTACGGCAGGGCGCGGCTATGGCTACACCTTC. Its protein product is CASSLTAGRGYGYTF.

This clone was seen a single time. V is TRBV4-3 and J is TRBJ2-7; D is ambiguous. Per germline, CDR1 LGHNA and CDR2 YSLEER. This CDR3 has 17 residues. The V and J ends lost 0 bases and 0 bases respectively, with 15 bases between them. For the CDR3, the DNA is TGCGCCAGCAGCCAAGATTTTTCGGCAGGTTCCTCCTACGAGCAGTACTTC. Amino acids: CASSQDFSAGSSYEQYF.

The chain has TRBV18 and TRBJ2-7, with D possibly TRBD1 on 5 matching bases. The CDR3 spans 13 residues. Trimming took 0 bases from V and 2 from J, leaving 5 bases between them. Per the germline V gene, CDR1 is KGHSH and CDR2 is LQKENI. The CDR3 is CASSPPTAYEQYF. The CDR3 region has the DNA TGTGCCAGCTCACCACCGACAGCCTACGAGCAGTACTTC.

This clone was seen a single time. The chain uses TRBV28 and TRBJ1-2, with D perhaps matching TRBD1 (6 bases). The V gene lost 6 bases and the J gene lost 8 bases, with 16 bases spanning the gap. CDR1 is MDHEN, CDR2 SYDVKM, per germline. There are 13 residues in the CDR3. CDR3 region: CASRGQLNIGYTF. Here the CDR3 DNA reads TGTGCCAGCAGAGGACAGCTGAATATCGGCTACACCTTC.

The chain has TRBV6-5 and TRBJ2-5; D may be TRBD1 (5 bases). The CDR3 has 12 residues. Per the germline V gene, CDR1 is MNHEY and CDR2 is SVGAGI. Trimming removed 7 bases from V and 5 bases from J, with 11 bases in between. The CDR3: CASTRAGETQYF. CDR3 nucleotide sequence: TGTGCCAGCACCAGAGCAGGGGAGACCCAGTACTTC.

The chain has TRBV6-6 and TRBJ1-5, with a possible D match to TRBD1 (6 bases). This CDR3 spans 13 amino acids. Germline CDR1 MNHNY, CDR2 SVGAGI (reference sequence). The V gene lost 6 bases and the J gene lost 7 bases, with 13 bases spanning the gap. CDR3 protein: CASRDSQGQPQHF. Here the CDR3 DNA reads TGTGCCAGCAGGGACAGTCAAGGGCAGCCCCAGCATTTT.

This clone was counted at least ten times. This chain links TRBV7-3 with TRBJ1-2; D might be TRBD1 (5 bases). The CDR3 length is 12 residues. In germline, CDR1 is SGHTA, CDR2 FQGTGA. V lost 5 bases, J lost 7 bases, and 11 bases lay in between. CDR3 protein: CASSLAGGGYTF. CDR3 sequence (DNA): TGTGCCAGCAGCCTCGCCGGGGGTGGCTACACCTTC.

V usage is TRBV28 and J usage is TRBJ2-6, with no clear D. V was cut by 5 bases and J by 0 bases, with 11 bases left in between. This CDR3 has 16 amino acids. CDR1 is MDHEN, CDR2 SYDVKM, per germline. The CDR3 reads CASSPPGASGANVLTF. The CDR3 DNA sequence: TGTGCCAGCAGTCCCCCCGGAGCCTCTGGGGCCAACGTCCTGACTTTC.

This chain joins TRBV29-1 and TRBJ1-5, with TRBD1 as a possible D gene (5 bases). V lost 6 bases and J 0 bases, leaving 9 bases between the germline ends. The CDR3 is made up of 13 amino acids. Germline V gene lookup returns CDR1 SQVTM and CDR2 ANQGSEA. The chain's CDR3 is CSVQVNSNQPQHF. The CDR3 DNA reads TGCAGCGTACAGGTGAATAGCAATCAGCCCCAGCATTTT.

The genes are TRBV5-4 and TRBJ2-1, with a tentative D call TRBD1 (6 bases). The CDR3 is 17 residues long. Trimming took 4 bases from V and 6 from J, leaving 23 bases between them. Looked up from germline, CDR1 is SGHNT and CDR2 is YYREEE (reference sequence). The CDR3, as DNA: TGTGCCAGCAGCGTTATCCTATCCGGGACAATGGGCAATGAGCAGTTCTTC. Its translation is CASSVILSGTMGNEQFF.

The chain is built from TRBV7-6 and TRBJ1-2; D is uncertain. V was shortened by 7 bases and J by 3 bases, with 6 bases between the two germline ends. Germline-derived CDR1 and CDR2 are SGHVS and FNYEAQ. The CDR3 is 11 residues long. CDR3 loop: CASTRDYGYTF. The CDR3 DNA reads as TGTGCCAGCACCCGCGACTATGGCTACACCTTC.

The chain uses TRBV7-3 and TRBJ2-7; 12 bases match TRBD2. The CDR3 runs to 15 residues. Germline assignment: CDR1 SGHTA and CDR2 FQGTGA. After removal of 5 bases from V and 4 bases from J, the junction contained 6 bases not matched to a gene. The CDR3 DNA sequence: TGTGCCAGCAGCCCAGGGCTAGCGGGAGGGTACGAGCAGTACTTC. This sequence encodes CASSPGLAGGYEQYF.

The sample holds a few counts of this clone. The chain links TRBV6-1 to TRBJ1-1; no reliable D call. Germline loops: CDR1 MNHNS, CDR2 SASEGT. Deletions cut 7 bases from V and 1 base from J, with 4 bases between. The CDR3 covers 11 residues. CDR3 DNA sequence: TGTGCCAGCATATGGAACACTGAAGCTTTCTTT. Amino acids: CASIWNTEAFF.

The V call is TRBV28, the J call TRBJ1-5; D is undetermined. Germline V CDR1 and CDR2: MDHEN, SYDVKM. The CDR3 sequence is 13 residues long. Trimming cost V 6 bases and J 0 bases, with 6 bases left between them. The CDR3 DNA follows: TGTGCCAGCAGGAGTTATAGCAATCAGCCCCAGCATTTT. This codes for CASRSYSNQPQHF.

V usage is TRBV9 and J usage is TRBJ2-4; D is uncertain. The germline gives CDR1 SGDLS, CDR2 YYNGEE. CDR3 size: 15 residues. V gave up 0 bases and J gave up 6 bases, with 13 bases separating them. CDR3 region: CASSVDFGFRNIQYF. DNA for the CDR3: TGTGCCAGCAGCGTAGATTTCGGGTTCAGAAACATTCAGTACTTC.

This clone has only a few counts. This sequence joins TRBV5-1 and TRBJ1-6, with D hard to call. V shed 5 bases and J shed 14 bases, with 14 bases lying between them. Germline assignment: CDR1 SGHRS and CDR2 YFSETQ. The CDR3 sequence is 12 residues long. The CDR3 bases are TGCGCCAGCAGTCAGACGCCGGGGACCCTCCACTTT. Protein sequence: CASSQTPGTLHF. The variable domain in full, with the rest retrieved from reference TRBV5-1 and TRBJ1-6, is KAGVTQTPRYLIKTRGQQVTLSCSPISGHRSVSWYQQTPGQGLQFLFEYFSETQRNKGNFPGRFSGRQFSNSRSEMNVSTLELGDSALYLCASSQTPGTLHFGNGTRLTVT.

The genes are TRBV28 and TRBJ2-5; a possible D gene is TRBD1 (5 bases). V was pared by 5 bases and J by 5 bases, with 12 bases between. The CDR3 is made up of 13 amino acids. The germline CDR1 and CDR2 sequences are MDHEN and SYDVKM. The DNA of the CDR3 is TGTGCCAGCAGTATGACAGTGAGGGAGACCCAGTACTTC. Translating gives CASSMTVRETQYF. The variable domain in full, with the rest retrieved from reference TRBV28 and TRBJ2-5, is DVKVTQSSRYLVKRTGEKVFLECVQDMDHENMFWYRQDPGLGLRLIYFSYDVKMKEKGDIPEGYSVSREKKERFSLILESASTNQTSMYLCASSMTVRETQYFGPGTRLLVL.

The chain uses TRBV7-9 and TRBJ2-1; 7 bases are a match to TRBD1. This CDR3 spans 15 amino acids. After removal of 3 bases from V and 10 bases from J, the junction contained 12 bases not matched to a gene. Germline V lookup: CDR1 SEHNR, CDR2 FQNEAQ (reference sequence). CDR3 in DNA: TGTGCCAGCAGCTTCCGGGACAGCCGGTCGGGCGAGCAGTTCTTC. This codes for CASSFRDSRSGEQFF. The full variable domain, in which reference TRBV7-9 and TRBJ2-1 provide the parts outside the CDR3, is DTGVSQNPRHKITKRGQNVTFRCDPISEHNRLYWYRQTLGQGPEFLTYFQNEAQLEKSRLLSDRFSAERPKGSFSTLEIQRTEQGDSAMYLCASSFRDSRSGEQFFGPGTRLTVL.

This rearrangement joins TRBV18 to TRBJ1-3; D remains ambiguous. CDR1 and CDR2 from the germline V gene are KGHSH and LQKENI. This CDR3 contains 14 residues. Between the trimmed V and J ends, which lost 3 bases and 2 bases, there was a span of 8 bases. The CDR3 sequence: CASSPQEAGNTIYF. The CDR3 region has the DNA TGTGCCAGCTCACCCCAAGAGGCTGGAAACACCATATATTTT.

The J gene is TRBJ2-7, the V gene TRBV29-1; 11 bases are a match to TRBD2. This CDR3 has 14 residues. Germline CDR1 reads SQVTM; CDR2 reads ANQGSEA. V lost 6 bases and J lost 6; bases outside the gene matches: 10. CDR3 nucleotides: TGCAGCGTCCAGATAGCGGGAGGGCGCGGCGAGCAGTACTTC. Protein product: CSVQIAGGRGEQYF.